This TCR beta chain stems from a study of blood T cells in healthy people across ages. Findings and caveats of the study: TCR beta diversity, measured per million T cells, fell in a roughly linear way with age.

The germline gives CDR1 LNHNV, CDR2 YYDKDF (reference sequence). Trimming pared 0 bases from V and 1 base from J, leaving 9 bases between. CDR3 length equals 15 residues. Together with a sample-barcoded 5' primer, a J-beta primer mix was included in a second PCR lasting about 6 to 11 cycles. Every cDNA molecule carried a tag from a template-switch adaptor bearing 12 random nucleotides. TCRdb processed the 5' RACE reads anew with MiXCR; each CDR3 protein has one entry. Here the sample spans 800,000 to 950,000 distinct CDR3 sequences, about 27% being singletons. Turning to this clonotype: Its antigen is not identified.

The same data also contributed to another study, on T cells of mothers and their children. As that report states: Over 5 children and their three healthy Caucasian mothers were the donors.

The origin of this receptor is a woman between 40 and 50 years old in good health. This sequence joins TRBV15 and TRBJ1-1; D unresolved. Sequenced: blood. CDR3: CATSRDYGKNTEAFF. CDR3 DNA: TGTGCCACCAGCAGAGATTATGGAAAGAACACTGAAGCTTTCTTT.